Each of the 22 T cell receptor beta chains below was sequenced from the same sample in a study of blood T cell repertoires in COVID-19. Libraries were prepared by immunoSEQ multiplex PCR; TCRdb keeps only in-frame clonotypes and omits some of them. The table records 190,000 or so clones, 80% to 90% of them present only once. The sequenced sample consisted of PBMCs or T cells enriched from blood (not recorded which). The receptors stem from a woman in her late teens or twenties who had recovered from COVID-19.

The gene calls are TRBV27 and TRBJ1-5; D is undetermined. Trimming left V 6 bases short and J 2 bases short, with 11 bases between. Per germline, CDR1 MNHEY and CDR2 SMNVEV (reference sequence). The CDR3 contains 14 residues. CDR3: CASSRSRRNQPQHF. CDR3 DNA sequence: TGTGCCAGCAGCAGGTCTCGCCGCAATCAGCCCCAGCATTTT.

V gene TRBV6-6 combines with J gene TRBJ1-5, with TRBD1 matching 7 bases. The germline gives CDR1 MNHNY, CDR2 SVGAGI (reference sequence). The CDR3 is 16 amino acids. With V trimmed by 6 bases and J by 0 bases, 8 bases remained unmatched. This chain's CDR3 is CASSPGQRYSNQPQHF. Here the CDR3 DNA reads TGTGCCAGCAGCCCGGGACAGCGATATAGCAATCAGCCCCAGCATTTT.

This clone occurred once. The genes are TRBV11-1 and TRBJ1-6; 8 bases line up with TRBD1. The V segment lost 6 bases and the J segment 7 bases; nucleotides outside the gene matches: 8. This CDR3 is 15 amino acids long. Per the germline V gene, CDR1 is SGHAT and CDR2 is FQDESV (reference sequence). The CDR3 spells CASRTGQGQNSPLHF. In DNA form, the CDR3 reads TGTGCCAGCAGGACCGGACAGGGCCAAAATTCACCCCTCCACTTT. Based on the CDR3 plus reference TRBV11-1 and TRBJ1-6, the full variable domain is EAEVAQSPRYKITEKSQAVAFWCDPISGHATLYWYRQILGQGPELLVQFQDESVVDDSQLPKDRFSAERLKGVDSTLKIQPAELGDSAMYLCASRTGQGQNSPLHFGNGTRLTVT.

The CDR3 sequence is CASSSDSSGNTIYF. The CDR3 region has the DNA TGTGCCAGCAGCTCGGACAGCTCTGGAAACACCATATATTTT. The genes are TRBV7-9 and TRBJ1-3; D possibly corresponds to TRBD1 (6 bases). V was cut by 4 bases and J by 0 bases, with 7 bases left in between. This CDR3 comprises 14 residues. The germline CDR1 and CDR2 sequences are SEHNR and FQNEAQ (reference sequence).

The chain is built from TRBV5-4 and TRBJ2-1, with a weak D call TRBD2 (5 bases). V lost 2 bases and J lost 3, with 12 bases in between. CDR1 SGHNT and CDR2 YYREEE come from the germline V gene (reference sequence). The CDR3 consists of 15 residues. CDR3 sequence: CASSFRRNLYNEQFF. CDR3 coding DNA: TGTGCCAGCAGCTTTCGGAGGAACCTCTACAATGAGCAGTTCTTC.

The chain combines TRBV19 with TRBJ2-7, with TRBD2 matching 7 bases. Per the germline V gene, CDR1 is LNHDA and CDR2 is SQIVND (reference sequence). The V and J ends lost 4 bases and 2 bases, in that order; junction bases with no gene match: 5. The CDR3 extends over 14 amino acids. DNA of the CDR3: TGTGCCAGTAGTAGCCGACGGGGGGCCTACGAGCAGTACTTC. This encodes CASSSRRGAYEQYF. Looking up the rest from reference TRBV19 and TRBJ2-7 gives the full variable domain: DGGITQSPKYLFRKEGQNVTLSCEQNLNHDAMYWYRQDPGQGLRLIYYSQIVNDFQKGDIAEGYSVSREKKESFPLTVTSAQKNPTAFYLCASSSRRGAYEQYFGPGTRLTVT.

A few counts support this clone. The V call is TRBV19, the J call TRBJ2-7; D may be TRBD1 (6 bases). The CDR3 totals 15 residues. Trimming shortened V by 0 bases and J by 6 bases, and 15 bases separated the two germline ends. Germline CDR1 and CDR2: LNHDA and SQIVND (reference sequence). The CDR3 coding sequence is TGTGCCAGTAGTATAGAGTTGAACAGGGCAGCCGAGCAGTACTTC. Encoded protein: CASSIELNRAAEQYF.

This clone was counted a few times. The V gene is TRBV5-1, the J gene TRBJ1-2; no firm D call. The CDR3 runs 15 residues. CDR1 SGHRS and CDR2 YFSETQ come from the germline V gene. The V end lost 0 bases, the J end lost 6 bases, and 15 bases lay between the germline ends. CDR3: CASSLEPLDNNGYTF. The DNA for the CDR3 is TGCGCCAGCAGCTTGGAACCCTTAGACAACAATGGCTACACCTTC.

To note about this clone: One end of the junction varies from germline; a read error may be responsible. The chain recombines TRBV3-1 (or the pseudogene TRBV3-2) with TRBJ1-1, with D possibly TRBD1 on 6 matching bases. The CDR3 sequence is 13 residues long. Germline loops: CDR1 LGHDT, CDR2 YNNKEL (reference sequence). CDR3 residues: CASSHVQGLVVVF. CDR3 bases: TGTGCCAGCAGCCATGTACAGGGTCTGGTAGTGGTCTTT.

V usage is TRBV5-6 and J usage is TRBJ2-7, with 7 bases fitting TRBD1. Germline assignment: CDR1 SGHDT and CDR2 YYEEEE. Unmatched junction bases numbered 10, after V lost 5 bases and J lost 2 bases. The CDR3 extends over 15 amino acids. The CDR3 DNA is TGTGCCAGCAGATGGGATGGGGACAGTGCCTACGAGCAGTACTTC. Encoded protein: CASRWDGDSAYEQYF.

The CDR3 region is CASTLFSDIYTEAFF. The DNA of the CDR3 is TGTGCCAGCACCCTATTCTCGGACATTTACACTGAAGCTTTCTTT. The V and J genes are TRBV7-2 and TRBJ1-1, with D possibly TRBD1 on 5 matching bases. The CDR3 runs 15 residues. Germline CDR1 and CDR2: SGHTA and FQGNSA. The V end lost 7 bases, the J end lost 3 bases, and 18 bases lay between the germline ends.

V and J are TRBV7-9 and TRBJ1-2; 10 nucleotides line up with TRBD1. This CDR3 region has 14 residues. With 5 bases clipped from V and 5 bases from J, the junction kept 5 bases outside the gene matches. CDR1 and CDR2 from the germline V gene are SEHNR and FQNEAQ (reference sequence). The CDR3 DNA reads as TGTGCCAGCAGCCAACGACAGGGGGCGTATGGCTACACCTTC. Translation: CASSQRQGAYGYTF.

The CDR3 nucleotides read TGTGCCAGCAGCTTGGGACAGGGGTGGAATTCACCCCTCCACTTT. Protein sequence: CASSLGQGWNSPLHF. The V call is TRBV7-2, the J call TRBJ1-6; 10 nucleotides match TRBD1. The V and J ends lost 3 bases and 7 bases, in that order; junction bases with no gene match: 3. CDR3 length equals 15 residues. Looked up from germline, CDR1 is SGHTA and CDR2 is FQGNSA.

The chain's CDR3 is CASSWGTAGRGALHF. Here the CDR3 DNA reads TGCGCCAGCAGCTGGGGGACAGCCGGTCGCGGGGCCCTCCACTTT. The gene calls are TRBV5-1 and TRBJ1-6; 7 bases agree with TRBD1. This CDR3 comprises 15 residues. Germline-derived CDR1 and CDR2 are SGHRS and YFSETQ. The V segment lost 3 bases and the J segment 14 bases; nucleotides outside the gene matches: 14.

The chain recombines TRBV12-3 or TRBV12-4 with TRBJ2-3, with 7 bases lining up with TRBD2. CDR3 length: 13 residues. With V trimmed by 4 bases and J by 7 bases, 5 bases remained unmatched. CDR3 region: CASSWEGLNTQYF. The DNA of the CDR3 is TGTGCCAGCAGTTGGGAGGGTTTGAATACGCAGTATTTT.

The rearrangement uses TRBV4-1 and TRBJ2-7; 7 bases line up with TRBD1. Germline V gene lookup returns CDR1 MGHRA and CDR2 YSYEKL. Losses at the gene ends were 4 bases for V and 4 bases for J; bases not matched to a gene: 1. The CDR3 runs 12 residues. CDR3 sequence (DNA): TGCGCCAGCAGCCCGACAGGGTACGAGCAGTACTTC. This encodes CASSPTGYEQYF.

CDR3 sequence (DNA): TGCGCCAGCAGCTTGGAAGCGGGACAGGGGAGCTCCTACGAGCAGTACTTC. Residues: CASSLEAGQGSSYEQYF. The rearrangement links TRBV5-1 to TRBJ2-7, with TRBD1 matching 10 bases. CDR1 and CDR2 (germline): SGHRS, YFSETQ. The CDR3 sequence is 17 residues long. V gave up 0 bases and J gave up 0 bases; unmatched junction bases: 6.

The rearrangement links TRBV7-2 to TRBJ1-6; D not certain. Trimming took off 1 base at V and 9 bases at J, with 10 bases between the two ends. The CDR3 is made up of 14 amino acids. Germline values: CDR1 SGHTA, CDR2 FQGNSA. The CDR3 region has the DNA TGTGCCAGCAGCTTAGTCCAAGGGAGTTCACCCCTCCACTTT. This encodes CASSLVQGSSPLHF.

This chain connects TRBV27 to TRBJ1-2; TRBD1 matches 8 bases. V dropped 8 bases and J dropped 1; count of bases not matched to a gene: 12. The CDR3 contains 16 residues. Germline CDR1 MNHEY, CDR2 SMNVEV (reference sequence). DNA of the CDR3: TGTGCCAGCCGAACACTTTGGACAGGGAATAACTATGGCTACACCTTC. Its protein is CASRTLWTGNNYGYTF.

This clone appeared a few times. The chain couples TRBV6-6 to TRBJ2-1; D might be TRBD2 (5 bases). The V and J ends lost 2 bases and 5 bases respectively, with 13 bases between them. Germline values: CDR1 MNHNY, CDR2 SVGAGI (reference sequence). The CDR3 totals 15 residues. The CDR3 nucleotides read TGTGCCAGCAGTTACGCCGGGGAACAGCACAATGAGCAGTTCTTC. It is translated as CASSYAGEQHNEQFF.

The chain couples TRBV2 to TRBJ2-7, with D unresolved. The germline CDR1 and CDR2 sequences are SNHLY and FYNNEI. Trimming pared 0 bases from V and 7 bases from J, leaving 19 bases between. This CDR3 is 16 amino acids long. The CDR3 spells CASSEALVTGSREQYF. As DNA, the CDR3 is TGTGCCAGCAGTGAAGCGCTCGTGACGGGTAGTAGGGAGCAGTACTTC.

The chain recombines TRBV27 with TRBJ2-7; 9 bases match TRBD1. CDR1 is MNHEY, CDR2 SMNVEV, per germline (reference sequence). The CDR3 contains 15 residues. With V trimmed by 7 bases and J by 3 bases, 10 bases remained unmatched. The CDR3 loop is CASTPRRDRVYEQYF. CDR3 sequence (DNA): TGTGCCAGCACCCCCCGGCGGGACAGGGTCTACGAGCAGTACTTC.